What follows are 6 T cell receptor beta chains derived from one specimen sequenced in a study of tumor-infiltrating lymphocytes in primary liver carcinoma. cDNA specific to TCR beta was made from about 550 ng of total RNA, with a constant-region primer employed for priming. ARM-PCR, slightly modified, supplied the TCR beta libraries through three nested multiplex PCR rounds. The first two PCR rounds, approximately 10 cycles each, used TRBV1-TRBV30 forward primers and a C-beta reverse primer. One entry per CDR3 protein results from TCRdb running MiXCR on the multiplex PCR reads. The sample has about 320,000 distinct CDR3 sequences, 60% to 80% seen once. Unsorted whole blood yielded the blood RNA, and germline DNA was also extracted. Sequencing was performed on peripheral blood. The receptors stem from a man aged 35 to 55 with primary liver carcinoma and hepatitis B virus infection.

The chain combines TRBV5-1 with TRBJ2-3, with D possibly TRBD2 on 6 matching bases. Per germline, CDR1 SGHRS and CDR2 YFSETQ. The V and J ends lost 1 base and 0 bases respectively, with 12 bases between them. This CDR3 has 16 residues. DNA for the CDR3: TGCGCCAGCAGCTTGAACAGGAGGGCTAGCACAGATACGCAGTATTTT. It yields the protein CASSLNRRASTDTQYF.

This clonotype appeared many times. The rearrangement links TRBV6-2 or TRBV6-3 to TRBJ2-1, with D possibly matching TRBD1 (6 bases). Per the germline V gene, CDR1 is MNHEY and CDR2 is SVGEGT. The CDR3 covers 15 residues. Between the trimmed V and J ends, which lost 5 bases and 7 bases, there was a span of 18 bases. The CDR3 coding sequence is TGTGCCAGCAGTAACAGGAACAACAGGGAAAATGAGCAGTTCTTC. It translates to CASSNRNNRENEQFF.

This CDR3 reads CASNTGNRGPWTF. The DNA of the CDR3 is TGTGCCAGCAACACCGGGAACAGGGGCCCTTGGACCTTC. The chain uses TRBV12-3 or TRBV12-4 and TRBJ1-2; 7 nucleotides line up with TRBD1. The V and J ends lost 7 bases and 14 bases, in that order; junction bases with no gene match: 16. This CDR3 is built from 13 residues.

Concerning this clonotype: This may be a read error, as it is one base from a much larger clone. The J gene is TRBJ2-1, the V gene TRBV4-1, with TRBD2 matching over 8 bases. The CDR3 loop spans 18 amino acids. V was clipped by 8 bases and J by 9 bases; unmatched bases: 24. Germline CDR1 reads MGHRA; CDR2 reads YSYEKL. CDR3 coding DNA: TGCGCCAGCGGCCTCAAATTCGTAGCGGGACGGGCCTCCGGTGAGCAGTTCTTC. Its protein is CASGLKFVAGRASGEQFF.

Regarding this clonotype: The germline gene is not matched at one end of the junction; a read error may be the cause. V is TRBV2 and J is TRBJ2-7; maybe TRBD2 (5 bases). The CDR3 is 14 residues long. Germline CDR1 reads SNHLY; CDR2 reads FYNNEI. This chain's CDR3 is CANSAPGILYEQYF. CDR3 coding DNA: TGTGCCAACAGTGCCCCCGGGATCCTATACGAGCAGTACTTC.

On this clonotype: This may arise from a read error, as a much more abundant clone is one base away. The chain combines TRBV6-2 or TRBV6-3 with TRBJ2-3, with 9 bases aligning to TRBD1. Per germline, CDR1 MNHEY and CDR2 SVGEGT. This CDR3 comprises 16 residues. CDR3: CVSSYSDRGHTDTQYF. The CDR3, as DNA: TGTGTCAGCAGTTACTCGGACAGGGGACACACAGATACGCAGTATTTT.